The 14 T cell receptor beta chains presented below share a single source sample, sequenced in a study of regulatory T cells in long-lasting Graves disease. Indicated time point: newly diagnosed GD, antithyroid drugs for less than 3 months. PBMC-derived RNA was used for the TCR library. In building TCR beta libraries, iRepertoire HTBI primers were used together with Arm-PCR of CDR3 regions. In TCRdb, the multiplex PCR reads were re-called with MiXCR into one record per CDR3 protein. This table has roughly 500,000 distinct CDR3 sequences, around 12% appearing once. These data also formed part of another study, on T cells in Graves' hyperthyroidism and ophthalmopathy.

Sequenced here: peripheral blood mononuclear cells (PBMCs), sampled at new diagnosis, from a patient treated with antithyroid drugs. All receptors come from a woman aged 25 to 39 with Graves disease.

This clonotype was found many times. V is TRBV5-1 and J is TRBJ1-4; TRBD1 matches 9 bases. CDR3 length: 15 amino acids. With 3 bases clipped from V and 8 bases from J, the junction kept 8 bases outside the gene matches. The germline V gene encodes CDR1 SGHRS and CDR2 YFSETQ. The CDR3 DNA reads TGCGCCAGCAGCTGGGGACAGGGAATGCCCGAAAAACTGTTTTTT. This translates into CASSWGQGMPEKLFF. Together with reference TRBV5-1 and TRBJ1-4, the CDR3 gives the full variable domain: KAGVTQTPRYLIKTRGQQVTLSCSPISGHRSVSWYQQTPGQGLQFLFEYFSETQRNKGNFPGRFSGRQFSNSRSEMNVSTLELGDSALYLCASSWGQGMPEKLFFGSGTQLSVL.

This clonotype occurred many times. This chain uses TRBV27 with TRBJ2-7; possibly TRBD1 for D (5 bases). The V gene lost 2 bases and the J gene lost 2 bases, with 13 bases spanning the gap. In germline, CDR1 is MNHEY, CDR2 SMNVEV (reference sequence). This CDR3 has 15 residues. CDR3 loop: CASSLKDTLPYEQYF. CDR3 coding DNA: TGTGCCAGCAGTTTAAAGGACACTTTGCCCTACGAGCAGTACTTC.

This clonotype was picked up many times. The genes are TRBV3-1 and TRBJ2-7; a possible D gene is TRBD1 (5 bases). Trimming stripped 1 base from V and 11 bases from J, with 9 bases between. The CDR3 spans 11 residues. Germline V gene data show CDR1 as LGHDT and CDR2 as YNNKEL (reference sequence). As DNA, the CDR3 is TGTGCCAGCAGCCAAGGGGGCGATAAGTACTTC. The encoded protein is CASSQGGDKYF.

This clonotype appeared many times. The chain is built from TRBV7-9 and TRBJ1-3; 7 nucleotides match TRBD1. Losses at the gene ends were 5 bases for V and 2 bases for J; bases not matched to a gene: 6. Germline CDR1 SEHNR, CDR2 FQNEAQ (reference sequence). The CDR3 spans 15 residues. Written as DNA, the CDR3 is TGTGCCAGCAGCGAAGGACAGGCGCCTGGAAACACCATATATTTT. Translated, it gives CASSEGQAPGNTIYF.

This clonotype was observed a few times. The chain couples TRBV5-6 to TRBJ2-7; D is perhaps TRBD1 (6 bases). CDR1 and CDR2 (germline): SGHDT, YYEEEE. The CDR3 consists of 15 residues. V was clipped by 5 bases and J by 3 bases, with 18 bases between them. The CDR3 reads CASSFPWQGNYEQYF. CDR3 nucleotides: TGTGCCAGCAGTTTCCCCTGGCAGGGGAACTACGAGCAGTACTTC.

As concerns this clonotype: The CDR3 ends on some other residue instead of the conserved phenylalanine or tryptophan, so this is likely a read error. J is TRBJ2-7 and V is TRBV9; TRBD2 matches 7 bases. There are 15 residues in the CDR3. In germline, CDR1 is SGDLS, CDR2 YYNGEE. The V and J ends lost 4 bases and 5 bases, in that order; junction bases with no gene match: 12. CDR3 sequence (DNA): TGTGCCAGCAGCCCCCCTGGGAGCGGGACTAACGAGCAGTACTCC. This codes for CASSPPGSGTNEQYS.

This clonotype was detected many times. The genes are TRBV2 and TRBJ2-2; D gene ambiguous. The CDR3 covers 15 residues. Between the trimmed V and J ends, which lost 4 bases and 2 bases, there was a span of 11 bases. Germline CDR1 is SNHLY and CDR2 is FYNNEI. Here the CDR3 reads CASSVLRVNTGELFF. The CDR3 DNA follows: TGTGCCAGCAGTGTCTTACGGGTAAACACCGGGGAGCTGTTTTTT.

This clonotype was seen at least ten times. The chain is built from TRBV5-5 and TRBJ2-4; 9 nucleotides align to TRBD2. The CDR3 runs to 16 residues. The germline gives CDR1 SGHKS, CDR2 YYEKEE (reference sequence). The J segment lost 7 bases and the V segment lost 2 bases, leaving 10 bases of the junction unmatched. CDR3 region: CASSFGGAAGGNIQYF. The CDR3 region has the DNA TGTGCCAGCAGCTTCGGTGGGGCGGCGGGAGGGAACATTCAGTACTTC.

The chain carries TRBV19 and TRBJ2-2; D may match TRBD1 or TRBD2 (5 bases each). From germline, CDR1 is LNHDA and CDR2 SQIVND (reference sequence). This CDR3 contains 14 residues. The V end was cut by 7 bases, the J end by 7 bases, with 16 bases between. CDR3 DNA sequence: TGTGCCAGTAACCCGGGACCGAGCCACGGGGAGCTGTTTTTT. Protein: CASNPGPSHGELFF.

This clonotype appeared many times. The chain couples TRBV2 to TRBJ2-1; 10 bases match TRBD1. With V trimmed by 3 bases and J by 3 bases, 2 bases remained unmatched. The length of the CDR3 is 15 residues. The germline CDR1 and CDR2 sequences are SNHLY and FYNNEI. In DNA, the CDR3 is TGTGCCAGCAGTGAGACAGGGGGCGTCTACAATGAGCAGTTCTTC. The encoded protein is CASSETGGVYNEQFF.

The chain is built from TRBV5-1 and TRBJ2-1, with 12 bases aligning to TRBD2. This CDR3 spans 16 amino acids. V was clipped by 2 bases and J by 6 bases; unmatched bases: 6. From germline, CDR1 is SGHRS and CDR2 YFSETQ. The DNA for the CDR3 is TGCGCCAGCAGCTTAAGGACTAGCGGGATCCTCAATGAGCAGTTCTTC. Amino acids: CASSLRTSGILNEQFF.

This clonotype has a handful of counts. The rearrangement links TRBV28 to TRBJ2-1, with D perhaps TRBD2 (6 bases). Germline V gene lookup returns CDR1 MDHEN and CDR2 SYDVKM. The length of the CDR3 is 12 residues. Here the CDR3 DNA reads TGTGCGGCTCGGGAGATGCACAATGAGCAGTTCTTC. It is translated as CAAREMHNEQFF.

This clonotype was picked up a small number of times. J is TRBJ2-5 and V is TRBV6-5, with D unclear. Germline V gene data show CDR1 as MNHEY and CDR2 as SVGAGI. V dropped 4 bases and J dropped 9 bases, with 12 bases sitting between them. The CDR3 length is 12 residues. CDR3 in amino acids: CASSWTAPAQYF. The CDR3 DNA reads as TGTGCCAGCAGTTGGACGGCCCCGGCCCAGTACTTC.

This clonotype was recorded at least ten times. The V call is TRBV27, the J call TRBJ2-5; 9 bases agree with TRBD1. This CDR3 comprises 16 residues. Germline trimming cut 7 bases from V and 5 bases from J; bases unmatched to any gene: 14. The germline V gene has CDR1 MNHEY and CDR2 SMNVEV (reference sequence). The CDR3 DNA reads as TGTGCCAGCAAAATGCACGGGACAGGGACAGGGGAGACCCAGTACTTC. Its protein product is CASKMHGTGTGETQYF.